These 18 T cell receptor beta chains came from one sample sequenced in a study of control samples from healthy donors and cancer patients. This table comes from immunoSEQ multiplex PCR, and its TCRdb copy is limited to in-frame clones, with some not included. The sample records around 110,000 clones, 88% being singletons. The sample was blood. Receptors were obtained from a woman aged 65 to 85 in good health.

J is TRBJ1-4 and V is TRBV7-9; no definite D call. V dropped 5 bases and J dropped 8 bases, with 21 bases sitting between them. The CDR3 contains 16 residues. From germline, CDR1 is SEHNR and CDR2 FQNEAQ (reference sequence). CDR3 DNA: TGTGCCAGCAGCAAGGACGGGTCGATGGGAGGGGAAAAACTGTTTTTT. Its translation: CASSKDGSMGGEKLFF.

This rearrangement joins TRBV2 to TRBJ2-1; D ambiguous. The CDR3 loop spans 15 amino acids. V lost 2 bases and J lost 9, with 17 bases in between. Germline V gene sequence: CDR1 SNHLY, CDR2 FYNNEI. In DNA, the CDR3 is TGTGCCAGCAGTGAAACCGGGCCCACGGGCGGTGAGCAGTTCTTC. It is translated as CASSETGPTGGEQFF.

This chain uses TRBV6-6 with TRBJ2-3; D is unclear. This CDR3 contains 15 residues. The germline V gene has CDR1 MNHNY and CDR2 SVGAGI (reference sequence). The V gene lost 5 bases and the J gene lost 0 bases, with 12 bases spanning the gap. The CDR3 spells CASSTQIRSTDTQYF. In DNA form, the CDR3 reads TGTGCCAGCAGTACTCAGATACGAAGCACAGATACGCAGTATTTT.

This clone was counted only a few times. This chain's CDR3 is CASSGQGFRTDTQYF. The CDR3 DNA reads TGTGCCAGCAGCGGCCAGGGGTTTCGCACAGATACGCAGTATTTT. The rearrangement uses TRBV9 and TRBJ2-3, with D possibly TRBD1 on 6 matching bases. V gave up 3 bases and J gave up 1 base, with 12 bases separating them. The CDR3 is 15 residues long. Germline lookup yields CDR1 SGDLS and CDR2 YYNGEE.

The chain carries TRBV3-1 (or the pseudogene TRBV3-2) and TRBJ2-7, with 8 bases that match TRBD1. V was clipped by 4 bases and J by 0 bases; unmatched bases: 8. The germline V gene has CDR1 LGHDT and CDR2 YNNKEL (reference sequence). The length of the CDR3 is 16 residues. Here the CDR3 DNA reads TGTGCCAGCAGCCGATTCTCAGGGGGCGCCTCCTACGAGCAGTACTTC. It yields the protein CASSRFSGGASYEQYF.

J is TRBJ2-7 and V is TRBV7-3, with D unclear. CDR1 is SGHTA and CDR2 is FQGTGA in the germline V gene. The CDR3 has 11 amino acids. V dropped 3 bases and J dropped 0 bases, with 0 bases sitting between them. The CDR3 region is CASSFSYEQYF. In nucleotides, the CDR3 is TGTGCCAGCAGCTTCTCCTACGAGCAGTACTTC.

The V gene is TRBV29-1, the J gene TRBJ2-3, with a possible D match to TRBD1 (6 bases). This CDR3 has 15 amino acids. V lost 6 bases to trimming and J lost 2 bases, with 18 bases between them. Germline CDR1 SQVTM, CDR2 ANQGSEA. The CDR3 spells CSVASSGTYTDTQYF. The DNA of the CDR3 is TGCAGCGTCGCCAGCTCCGGGACATACACAGATACGCAGTATTTT.

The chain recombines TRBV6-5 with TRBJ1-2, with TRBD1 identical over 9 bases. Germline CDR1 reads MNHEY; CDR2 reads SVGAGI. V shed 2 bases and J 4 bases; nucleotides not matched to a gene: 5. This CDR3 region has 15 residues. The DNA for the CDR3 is TGTGCCAGCAGTTACGGACAGGGGAGAAGCTATGGCTACACCTTC. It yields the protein CASSYGQGRSYGYTF.

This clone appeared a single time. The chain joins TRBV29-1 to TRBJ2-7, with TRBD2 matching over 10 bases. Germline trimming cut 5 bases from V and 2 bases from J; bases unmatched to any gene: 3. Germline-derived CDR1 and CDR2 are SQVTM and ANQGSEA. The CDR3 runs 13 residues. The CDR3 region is CSVIAGGTYEQYF. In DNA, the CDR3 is TGCAGCGTTATAGCGGGGGGCACCTACGAGCAGTACTTC.

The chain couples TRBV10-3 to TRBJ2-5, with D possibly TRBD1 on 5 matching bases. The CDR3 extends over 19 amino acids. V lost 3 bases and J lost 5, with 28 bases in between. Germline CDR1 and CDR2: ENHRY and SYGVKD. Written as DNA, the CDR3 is TGTGCCATCAGTGATAGGTCCAGGGTAGGAATTCATGGTTTGGAGACCCAGTACTTC. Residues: CAISDRSRVGIHGLETQYF.

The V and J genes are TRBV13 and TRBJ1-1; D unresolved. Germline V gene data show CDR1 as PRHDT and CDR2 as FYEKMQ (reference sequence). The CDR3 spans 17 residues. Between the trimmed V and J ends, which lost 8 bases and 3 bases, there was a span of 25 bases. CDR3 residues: CASQPSEEGLWDTEAFF. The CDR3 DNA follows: TGTGCCAGCCAACCGTCCGAGGAGGGCCTCTGGGACACTGAAGCTTTCTTT.

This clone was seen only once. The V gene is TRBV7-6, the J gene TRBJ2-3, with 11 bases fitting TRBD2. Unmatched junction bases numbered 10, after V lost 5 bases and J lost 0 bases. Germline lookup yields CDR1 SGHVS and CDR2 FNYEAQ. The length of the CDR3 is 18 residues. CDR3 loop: CASSASSGGPDSTDTQYF. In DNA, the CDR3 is TGTGCCAGCAGCGCTTCTAGCGGGGGGCCCGATAGCACAGATACGCAGTATTTT.

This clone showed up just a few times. CDR3 nucleotides: TGTGCCAGCAGCCAAGGGGGACAGCCCCAGCATTTT. The encoded protein is CASSQGGQPQHF. The V gene is TRBV14, the J gene TRBJ1-5; D unclear. The germline V gene encodes CDR1 SGHDN and CDR2 FVKESK. Trimming removed 1 base from V and 7 bases from J, with 5 bases in between. CDR3 size: 12 residues.

The CDR3 region has the DNA TGTGCCAGCAGCTACAAGGTTGGTAGCGGGGTGTACGAGCAGTACTTC. It translates to CASSYKVGSGVYEQYF. The V and J genes are TRBV5-4 and TRBJ2-7, with TRBD2 identical over 8 bases. CDR1 is SGHNT, CDR2 YYREEE, per germline (reference sequence). The CDR3 is made up of 16 amino acids. Losses at the gene ends were 3 bases for V and 4 bases for J; bases not matched to a gene: 12.

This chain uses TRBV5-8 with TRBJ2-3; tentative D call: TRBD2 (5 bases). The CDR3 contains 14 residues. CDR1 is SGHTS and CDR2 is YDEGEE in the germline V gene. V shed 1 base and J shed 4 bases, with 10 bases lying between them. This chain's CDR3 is CASSLIEGADTQYF. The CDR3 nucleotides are TGTGCCAGCAGCTTGATTGAGGGCGCAGATACGCAGTATTTT.

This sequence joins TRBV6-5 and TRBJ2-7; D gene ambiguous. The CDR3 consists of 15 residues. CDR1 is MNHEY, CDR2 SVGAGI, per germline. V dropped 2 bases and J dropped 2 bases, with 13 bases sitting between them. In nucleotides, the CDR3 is TGTGCCAGCAGTTACGACACTACTTCGGCCTACGAGCAGTACTTC. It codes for CASSYDTTSAYEQYF.

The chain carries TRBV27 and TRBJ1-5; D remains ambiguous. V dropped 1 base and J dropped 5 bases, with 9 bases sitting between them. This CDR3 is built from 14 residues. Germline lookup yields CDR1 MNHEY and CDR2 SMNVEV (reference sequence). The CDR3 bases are TGTGCCAGCAGTTTATTGAGTGGACATCAGCCCCAGCATTTT. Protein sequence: CASSLLSGHQPQHF.

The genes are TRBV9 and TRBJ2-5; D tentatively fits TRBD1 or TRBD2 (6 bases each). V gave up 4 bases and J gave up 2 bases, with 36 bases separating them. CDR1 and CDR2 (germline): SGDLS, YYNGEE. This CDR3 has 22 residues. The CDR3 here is CASSSIEGRQVKRGVDQETQYF. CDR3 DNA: TGTGCCAGCAGCTCCATAGAGGGCAGACAGGTAAAGAGGGGGGTGGATCAAGAGACCCAGTACTTC.